One and the same sample provided the 2 T cell receptor beta chains below, sequenced in a study of human T cells and chemical hapten exposure (dated by TCRdb to the early 2020s). The library was produced with RACE. For sequencing, a NextSeq 500 was employed. The raw public reads went through TCRdb reprocessing: fastp at Q25, MiXCR clone calling, in-frame beta chains kept. Every CDR3 protein is listed once, alongside the most common genes and DNA of its rows. For this sample the table gives about 120,000 distinct CDR3 sequences, of which roughly 12% were detected only once. The leading ten clones occupy 2% to 2.5% of the sample. What this sample's time point label stands for: patch test 3, about 24 weeks after DPC sensitization. The label giving this sample's treatment or condition can be read as: therapeutic diphenylcyclopropenone sensitization with weekly scalp DPC. The material sequenced was whole blood, taken in connection with sensitization to the hapten diphenylcyclopropenone (DPC). These receptor sequences come from a woman between 50 and 59 years old with alopecia areata. Some clones in this sample may be carry-over from other donors' samples.

This clonotype was counted between two and nine times. The chain employs TRBV6-4 and TRBJ1-1, with D tentatively TRBD1 (5 bases). From germline, CDR1 is MRHNA and CDR2 SNTAGT. V was shortened by 6 bases and J by 1 base, with 9 bases between the two germline ends. The CDR3 spans 13 residues. The CDR3 nucleotides are TGTGCCAGCAGGACAGTAACGAACACTGAAGCTTTCTTT. Translated, it gives CASRTVTNTEAFF.

This clonotype was seen at least ten times. The chain links TRBV6-5 to TRBJ1-6; D is uncertain. The CDR3 contains 13 residues. The V and J ends lost 4 bases and 10 bases respectively, with 11 bases between them. The V gene's germline CDR1 is MNHEY and CDR2 SVGAGI. The DNA for the CDR3 is TGTGCCAGCAGTTCCTTCGAAAGATCACCCCTCCACTTT. It is translated as CASSSFERSPLHF.